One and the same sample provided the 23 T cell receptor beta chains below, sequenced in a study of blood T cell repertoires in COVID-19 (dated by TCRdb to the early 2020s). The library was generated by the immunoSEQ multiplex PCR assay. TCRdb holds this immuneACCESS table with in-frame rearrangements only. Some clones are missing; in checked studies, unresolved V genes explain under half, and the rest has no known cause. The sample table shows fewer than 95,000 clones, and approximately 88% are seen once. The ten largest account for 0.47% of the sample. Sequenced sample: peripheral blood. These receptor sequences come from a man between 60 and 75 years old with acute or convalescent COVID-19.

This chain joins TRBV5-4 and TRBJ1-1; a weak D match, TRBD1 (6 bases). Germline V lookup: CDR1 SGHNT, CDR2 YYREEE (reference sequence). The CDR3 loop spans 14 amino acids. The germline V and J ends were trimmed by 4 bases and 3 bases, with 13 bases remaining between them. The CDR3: CASSDQRGYTEAFF. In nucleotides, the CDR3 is TGTGCCAGCAGCGACCAAAGGGGGTACACTGAAGCTTTCTTT.

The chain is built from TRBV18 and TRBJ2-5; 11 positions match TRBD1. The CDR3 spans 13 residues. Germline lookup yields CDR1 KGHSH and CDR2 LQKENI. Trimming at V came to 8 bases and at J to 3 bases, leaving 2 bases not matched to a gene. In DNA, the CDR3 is TGTGCCAGCCGGACAGGGGGCGAAGAGACCCAGTACTTC. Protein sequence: CASRTGGEETQYF.

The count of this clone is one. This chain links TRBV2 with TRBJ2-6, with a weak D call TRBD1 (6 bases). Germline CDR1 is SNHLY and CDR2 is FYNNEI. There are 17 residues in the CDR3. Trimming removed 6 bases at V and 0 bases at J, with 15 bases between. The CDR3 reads CASRGQLSSSGANVLTF. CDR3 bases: TGTGCCAGCAGAGGACAGTTATCTAGCTCTGGGGCCAACGTCCTGACTTTC.

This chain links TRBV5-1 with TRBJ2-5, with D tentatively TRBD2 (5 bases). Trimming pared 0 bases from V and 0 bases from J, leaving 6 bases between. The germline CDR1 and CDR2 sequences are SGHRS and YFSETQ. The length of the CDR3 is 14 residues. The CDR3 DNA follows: TGCGCCAGCAGCTTGGGAGGGTACCAAGAGACCCAGTACTTC. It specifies CASSLGGYQETQYF.

CDR3 amino acids: CSASPQAGLTYEQYF. CDR3 nucleotide sequence: TGCAGTGCTAGTCCGCAAGCGGGGCTTACCTACGAGCAGTACTTC. V usage is TRBV20-1 and J usage is TRBJ2-7; 7 nucleotides align to TRBD2. The length of the CDR3 is 15 residues. Losses at the gene ends were 3 bases for V and 2 bases for J; bases not matched to a gene: 10. Germline V CDR1 and CDR2: DFQATT, SNEGSKA (reference sequence).

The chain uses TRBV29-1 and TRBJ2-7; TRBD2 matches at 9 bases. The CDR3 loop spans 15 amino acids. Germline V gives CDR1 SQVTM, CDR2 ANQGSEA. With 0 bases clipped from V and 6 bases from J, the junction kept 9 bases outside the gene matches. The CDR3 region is CSVEDRASGISEQYF. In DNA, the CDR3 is TGCAGCGTTGAAGATCGTGCTAGCGGGATTTCCGAGCAGTACTTC.

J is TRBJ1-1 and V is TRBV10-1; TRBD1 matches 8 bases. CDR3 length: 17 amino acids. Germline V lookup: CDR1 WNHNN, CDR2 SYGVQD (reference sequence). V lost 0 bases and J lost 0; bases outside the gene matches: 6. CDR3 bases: TGCGCCAGCAGTGAGTCGGGGACAGGCATTTTGAACACTGAAGCTTTCTTT. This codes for CASSESGTGILNTEAFF.

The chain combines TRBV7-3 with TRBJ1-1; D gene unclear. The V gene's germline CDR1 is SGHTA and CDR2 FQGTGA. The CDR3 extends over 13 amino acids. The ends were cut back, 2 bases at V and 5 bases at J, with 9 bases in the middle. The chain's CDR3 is CASSLSIVTEAFF. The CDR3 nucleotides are TGTGCCAGCAGCTTATCTATAGTTACTGAAGCTTTCTTT.

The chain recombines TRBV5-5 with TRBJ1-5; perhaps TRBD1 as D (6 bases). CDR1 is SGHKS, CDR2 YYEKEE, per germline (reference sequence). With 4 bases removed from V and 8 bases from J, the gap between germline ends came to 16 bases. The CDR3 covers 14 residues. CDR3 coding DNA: TGTGCCAGCAGCCTGGGGGCAGGGAAAGAGCCCCAGCATTTT. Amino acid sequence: CASSLGAGKEPQHF.

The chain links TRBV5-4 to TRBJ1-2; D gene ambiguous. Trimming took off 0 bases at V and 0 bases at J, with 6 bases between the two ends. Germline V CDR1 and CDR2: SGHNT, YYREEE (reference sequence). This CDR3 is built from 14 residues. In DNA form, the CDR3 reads TGTGCCAGCAGCTTGGTTCATTCTAACTATGGCTACACCTTC. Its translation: CASSLVHSNYGYTF.

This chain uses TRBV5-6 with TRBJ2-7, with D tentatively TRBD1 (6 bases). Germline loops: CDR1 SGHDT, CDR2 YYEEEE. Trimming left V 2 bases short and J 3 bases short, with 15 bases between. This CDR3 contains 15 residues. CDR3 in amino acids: CASSFTSGTSYEQYF. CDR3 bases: TGTGCCAGCAGCTTTACCTCAGGGACAAGCTACGAGCAGTACTTC. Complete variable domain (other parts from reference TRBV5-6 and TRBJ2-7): DAGVTQSPTHLIKTRGQQVTLRCSPKSGHDTVSWYQQALGQGPQFIFQYYEEEERQRGNFPDRFSGHQFPNYSSELNVNALLLGDSALYLCASSFTSGTSYEQYFGPGTRLTVT.

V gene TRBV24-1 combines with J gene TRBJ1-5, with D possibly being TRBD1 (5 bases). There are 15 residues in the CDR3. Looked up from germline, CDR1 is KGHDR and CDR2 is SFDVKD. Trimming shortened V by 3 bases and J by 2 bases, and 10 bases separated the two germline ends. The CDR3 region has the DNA TGTGCCACCAGTGATACCAGGGCGGGCAATCAGCCCCAGCATTTT. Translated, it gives CATSDTRAGNQPQHF.

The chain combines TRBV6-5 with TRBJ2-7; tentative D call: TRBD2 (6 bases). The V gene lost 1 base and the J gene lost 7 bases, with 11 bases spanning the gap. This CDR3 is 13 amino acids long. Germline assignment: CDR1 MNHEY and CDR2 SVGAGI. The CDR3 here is CASSYLAGMEQYF. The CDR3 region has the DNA TGTGCCAGCAGTTACTTGGCGGGAATGGAGCAGTACTTC.

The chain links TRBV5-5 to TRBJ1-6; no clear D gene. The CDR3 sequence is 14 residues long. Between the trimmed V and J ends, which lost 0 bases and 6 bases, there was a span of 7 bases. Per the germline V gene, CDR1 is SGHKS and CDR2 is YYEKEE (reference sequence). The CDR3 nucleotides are TGTGCCAGCAGCTTGGCGCAGGCTAATTCACCCCTCCACTTT. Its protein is CASSLAQANSPLHF.

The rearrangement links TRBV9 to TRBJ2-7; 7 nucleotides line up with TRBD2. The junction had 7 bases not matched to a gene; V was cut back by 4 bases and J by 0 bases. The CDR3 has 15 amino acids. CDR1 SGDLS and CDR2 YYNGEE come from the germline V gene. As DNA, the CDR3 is TGTGCCAGCAGCTTTAGCGGGTTTCCCTCCTACGAGCAGTACTTC. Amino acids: CASSFSGFPSYEQYF.

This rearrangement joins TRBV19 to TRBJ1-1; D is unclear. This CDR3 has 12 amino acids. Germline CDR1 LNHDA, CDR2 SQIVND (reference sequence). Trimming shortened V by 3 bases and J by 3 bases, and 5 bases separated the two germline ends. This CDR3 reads CASSMRDTEAFF. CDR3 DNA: TGTGCCAGTAGTATGAGGGACACTGAAGCTTTCTTT. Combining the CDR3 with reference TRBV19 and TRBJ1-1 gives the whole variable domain DGGITQSPKYLFRKEGQNVTLSCEQNLNHDAMYWYRQDPGQGLRLIYYSQIVNDFQKGDIAEGYSVSREKKESFPLTVTSAQKNPTAFYLCASSMRDTEAFFGQGTRLTVV.

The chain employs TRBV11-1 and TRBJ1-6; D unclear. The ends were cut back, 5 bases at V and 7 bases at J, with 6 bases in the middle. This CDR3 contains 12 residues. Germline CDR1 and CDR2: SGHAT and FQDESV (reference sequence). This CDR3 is CASSALNSPLHF. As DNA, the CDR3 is TGTGCCAGCAGCGCTCTAAATTCACCCCTCCACTTT.

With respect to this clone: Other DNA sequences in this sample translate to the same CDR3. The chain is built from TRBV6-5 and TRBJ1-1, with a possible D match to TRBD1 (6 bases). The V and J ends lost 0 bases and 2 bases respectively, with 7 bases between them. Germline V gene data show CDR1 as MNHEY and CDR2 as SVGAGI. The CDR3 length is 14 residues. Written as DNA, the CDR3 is TGTGCCAGCAGTTACTCACAGGGTAACACTGAAGCTTTCTTT. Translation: CASSYSQGNTEAFF.

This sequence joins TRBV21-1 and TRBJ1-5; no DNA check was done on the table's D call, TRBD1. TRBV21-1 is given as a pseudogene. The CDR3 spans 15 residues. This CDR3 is CASSKNDEGEQPQHF. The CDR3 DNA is TGTGCCAGCAGCAAAAACGATGAGGGGGAGCAGCCCCAGCATTTT.

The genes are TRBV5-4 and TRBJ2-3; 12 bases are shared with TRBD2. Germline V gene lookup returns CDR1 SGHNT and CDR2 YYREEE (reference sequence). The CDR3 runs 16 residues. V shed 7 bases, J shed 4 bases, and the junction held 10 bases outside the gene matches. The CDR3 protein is CASSRPSGRGPDTQYF. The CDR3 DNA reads TGTGCCAGCTCACGGCCTAGCGGGAGGGGCCCAGATACGCAGTATTTT.

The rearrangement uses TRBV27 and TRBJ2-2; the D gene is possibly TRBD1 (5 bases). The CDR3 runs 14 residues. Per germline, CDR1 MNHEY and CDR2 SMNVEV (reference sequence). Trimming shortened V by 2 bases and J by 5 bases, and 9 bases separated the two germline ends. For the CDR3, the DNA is TGTGCCAGCAGTTTAGTGCAGGGTACCGGGGAGCTGTTTTTT. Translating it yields CASSLVQGTGELFF.

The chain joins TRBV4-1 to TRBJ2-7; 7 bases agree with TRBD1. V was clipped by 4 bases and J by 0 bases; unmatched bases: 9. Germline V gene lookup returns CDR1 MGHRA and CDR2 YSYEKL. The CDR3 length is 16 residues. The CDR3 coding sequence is TGCGCCAGCAGCCCCCCGGGACAGCGTTTCTCCTACGAGCAGTACTTC. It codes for CASSPPGQRFSYEQYF.

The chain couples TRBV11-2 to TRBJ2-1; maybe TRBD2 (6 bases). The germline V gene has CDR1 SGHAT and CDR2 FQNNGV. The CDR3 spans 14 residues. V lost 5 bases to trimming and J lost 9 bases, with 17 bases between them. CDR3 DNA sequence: TGTGCCAGCAGCAGAAGCGGGCCGATAGGTGAGCAGTTCTTC. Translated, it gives CASSRSGPIGEQFF.